This is a list of T cell receptor beta chains from one sample in a study of blood T cell repertoires in COVID-19. Libraries were prepared by immunoSEQ multiplex PCR; TCRdb keeps only in-frame clonotypes and omits some of them. The sample shows hundreds of thousands of clones, about 87% of them seen only once. The sample was peripheral blood. Receptor source: a woman between 35 and 50 years old who had recovered from COVID-19. Both conserved end residues are part of each CDR3. Each record gives: V gene, J gene, clone size, D gene, CDR3 protein, CDR3 DNA. A D gene is named only where the DNA matches it firmly. Only part of the rows carry a size: once, few, many, or a class if the clone is expanded.

>TRBV21-1|TRBJ2-1|.|.
CASSRPPGGGNNEQFF
TGTGCCAGCAGCCGACCACCGGGGGGGGGAAACAATGAGCAGTTCTTC
>TRBV7-9|TRBJ1-2|once|TRBD1
CASSSSTGQTYGYTF
TGTGCCAGCAGCTCGTCGACGGGACAGACCTATGGCTACACCTTC
>TRBV5-6|TRBJ2-7|few|.
CASSLLSQGYFEQYF
TGTGCCAGCAGCTTGTTGAGTCAGGGTTATTTCGAGCAGTACTTC
>TRBV6-5|TRBJ1-6|.|.
CASTAGFVSPLHF
TGTGCCAGCACGGCAGGGTTTGTCTCACCCCTCCACTTT
>TRBV6-5|TRBJ2-3|.|.
CASSYRGAGTDTQYF
TGTGCCAGCAGTTACCGGGGGGCGGGGACAGATACGCAGTATTTT
>TRBV25-1|TRBJ2-3|once|TRBD2
CASSDGLAGGLADTQYF
TGTGCCAGCAGTGATGGACTAGCGGGGGGGCTAGCAGATACGCAGTATTTT
>TRBV6-8|TRBJ2-7|once|.
CASSYGGQAYEQYF
TGTGCCAGCAGTTACGGTGGGCAGGCTTACGAGCAGTACTTC
>TRBV19|TRBJ1-2|.|.
CASSIVQGADYGYTF
TGTGCCAGTAGTATAGTACAGGGCGCGGACTATGGCTACACCTTC
>TRBV19|TRBJ1-5|.|TRBD1
CASSMRPQGGNQPQHF
TGTGCCAGTAGTATGCGGCCCCAGGGGGGCAATCAGCCCCAGCATTTT
>TRBV5-1|TRBJ2-5|.|.
CASSLSTAETQYF
TGCGCCAGCAGCTTGTCCACAGCAGAGACCCAGTACTTC
>TRBV5-5|TRBJ2-5|.|TRBD2
CASSWGAAGGQETQYF
TGTGCCAGCAGCTGGGGAGCTGCGGGGGGTCAAGAGACCCAGTACTTC
>TRBV30|TRBJ1-5|few|.
CAWSVSLGSSQHF
TGTGCCTGGAGTGTAAGCTTAGGTAGCAGCCAGCATTTT
>TRBV11-3|TRBJ2-7|once|.
CASSPDSGSYEQYF
TGTGCCAGCAGCCCCGATTCCGGGTCCTACGAGCAGTACTTC
>TRBV6-5|TRBJ1-2|.|.
CATSPGVLGYGYTF
TGTGCCACCAGTCCCGGGGTTCTCGGCTATGGCTACACCTTC
>TRBV18|TRBJ1-4|.|.
CASSRAGNEKLFF
TGTGCCAGCTCACGGGCAGGGAATGAAAAACTGTTTTTT
>TRBV7-9|TRBJ2-7|.|.
CASSLALLAADSYEQYF
TGTGCCAGCAGCTTAGCGCTATTGGCGGCGGACTCCTACGAGCAGTACTTC
>TRBV7-6|TRBJ2-7|.|TRBD2
CASSTRTSGAYEQYF
TGTGCCAGCAGCACCCGGACTAGCGGCGCCTACGAGCAGTACTTC
>TRBV4-3|TRBJ2-7|.|TRBD1
CASSRLTGVVYEQYF
TGCGCCAGCAGCCGACTAACAGGGGTGGTCTACGAGCAGTACTTC
>TRBV3-1/TRBV3-2|TRBJ2-7|.|TRBD2
CASRKAGAGSYEQYF
TGTGCCAGCAGAAAAGCGGGGGCAGGCTCCTACGAGCAGTACTTC
>TRBV6-6|TRBJ2-7|once|.
CASSYSRVNEQYF
TGTGCCAGCAGTTACTCGCGGGTGAACGAGCAGTACTTC
>TRBV15|TRBJ2-3|once|TRBD1
CATSRDTGVRTDTQYF
TGTGCCACCAGCAGAGATACAGGGGTGAGGACAGATACGCAGTATTTT
>TRBV9|TRBJ2-3|.|.
CASSVGTGTDTQYF
TGTGCCAGCAGCGTAGGAACAGGGACAGATACGCAGTATTTT
>TRBV19|TRBJ1-4|.|TRBD1
CASRRHGQDRTNEKLFF
TGTGCCAGTAGGCGCCACGGACAGGACAGAACTAATGAAAAACTGTTTTTT
>TRBV12-3/TRBV12-4|TRBJ2-5|.|.
CASSFWVGETQYF
TGTGCCAGCAGTTTTTGGGTCGGGGAGACCCAGTACTTC
>TRBV6-1|TRBJ1-2|.|.
CASSEYPPLEVENYGYTF
TGTGCCAGCAGTGAATACCCCCCCCTCGAGGTAGAGAACTATGGCTACACCTTC
>TRBV9|TRBJ1-4|.|.
CASSVAGSTNEKLFF
TGTGCCAGCAGCGTTGCAGGGTCGACTAATGAAAAACTGTTTTTT
>TRBV4-3|TRBJ1-4|.|TRBD1
CASSQAPSGGFEKLFF
TGCGCCAGCAGCCAAGCCCCATCAGGGGGCTTTGAAAAACTGTTTTTT
>TRBV10-3|TRBJ2-2|.|TRBD2
CAISEWRGNSNTGELFF
TGTGCCATCAGTGAGTGGCGGGGGAACTCGAACACCGGGGAGCTGTTTTTT
>TRBV18|TRBJ2-3|.|TRBD1
CASSPRRDSPTDTQYF
TGTGCCAGCTCACCACGCCGGGACAGTCCCACAGATACGCAGTATTTT
>TRBV12-3/TRBV12-4|TRBJ1-2|once|.
CASSFAGHYGYTF
TGTGCCAGCAGTTTCGCAGGGCACTATGGCTACACCTTC
>TRBV6-5|TRBJ1-1|.|TRBD1
CASSYSSTGGTEAFF
TGTGCCAGCAGTTACTCGAGTACAGGGGGGACTGAAGCTTTCTTT
>TRBV7-9|TRBJ2-7|.|TRBD1
CASSLDRGREQYF
TGTGCCAGCAGCTTAGACAGGGGGCGCGAGCAGTACTTC
>TRBV2|TRBJ2-2|.|TRBD1
CASTEQGWLFF
TGTGCCAGCACCGAACAGGGGTGGCTGTTTTTT
>TRBV19|TRBJ1-3|.|.
CASSMKSSGNTIYF
TGTGCCAGTAGTATGAAGAGCTCTGGAAACACCATATATTTT
>TRBV9|TRBJ2-3|.|TRBD1
CASSATGGPMDTQYF
TGTGCCAGCAGCGCTACAGGGGGCCCGATGGATACGCAGTATTTT
>TRBV6-6|TRBJ2-5|.|.
CASSKGGARETQYF
TGTGCCAGCAGTAAAGGCGGGGCTCGGGAGACCCAGTACTTC
>TRBV7-8|TRBJ1-1|once|.
CASSLALVGVGVEAFF
TGTGCCAGCAGCTTAGCCCTTGTCGGGGTTGGCGTCGAAGCTTTCTTT
>TRBV29-1|TRBJ1-1|.|TRBD1
CSVEDVGDRGAAEAFF
TGCAGCGTTGAAGATGTGGGGGACAGGGGTGCGGCTGAAGCTTTCTTT
>TRBV5-4|TRBJ1-1|few|.
CASRADLGGTEAFF
TGTGCCAGCAGGGCGGATTTAGGCGGCACTGAAGCTTTCTTT
>TRBV5-1|TRBJ2-7|once|TRBD1
CASSLVGTGDEQYF
TGCGCCAGCAGCTTGGTAGGGACAGGGGACGAGCAGTACTTC
>TRBV7-9|TRBJ1-2|once|.
CASSSDINYGYTF
TGTGCCAGCAGCTCGGACATTAACTATGGCTACACCTTC
>TRBV9|TRBJ2-2|.|TRBD2
CASSVVSSGTGELFF
TGTGCCAGCAGCGTAGTTTCTAGCGGGACCGGGGAGCTGTTTTTT
>TRBV6-6|TRBJ1-2|once|.
CASCTVDYGYTF
TGTGCCAGCTGTACAGTCGACTATGGCTACACCTTC
>TRBV2|TRBJ2-5|.|.
CASSEGQGIGETQYF
TGTGCCAGCAGTGAAGGGCAGGGGATAGGGGAGACCCAGTACTTC
>TRBV10-3|TRBJ1-1|.|TRBD1
CATDDRAGTEAFF
TGTGCCACAGATGACAGGGCAGGGACTGAAGCTTTCTTT
>TRBV7-6|TRBJ2-2|.|TRBD1
CASRHRDRQTTGELFF
TGTGCCAGCAGACACCGGGACAGGCAAACAACCGGGGAGCTGTTTTTT
>TRBV7-8|TRBJ1-2|few|.
CASSEGALYGYTF
TGTGCCAGCAGCGAAGGGGCACTCTATGGCTACACCTTC
>TRBV7-2|TRBJ2-1|.|.
CASSVVGGNEQFF
TGTGCCAGCAGCGTCGTAGGAGGCAATGAGCAGTTCTTC
>TRBV5-1|TRBJ2-3|.|.
CASSFPTRRDTQYF
TGCGCCAGCAGCTTCCCCACCCGTCGGGATACGCAGTATTTT
>TRBV2|TRBJ1-2|.|TRBD1
CASSGGQAYGYTF
TGTGCCAGCAGTGGGGGACAGGCCTATGGCTACACCTTC
>TRBV10-3|TRBJ2-7|.|.
CAIRFDSTGEQQYF
TGTGCCATCCGGTTTGACAGCACGGGTGAACAGCAGTACTTC
>TRBV2|TRBJ2-1|.|.
CASTAGYNEQFF
TGTGCCAGCACCGCCGGGTACAATGAGCAGTTCTTC
>TRBV5-4|TRBJ2-3|.|TRBD2
CASSALAGGPGDTQYF
TGTGCCAGCAGCGCCCTAGCGGGGGGGCCGGGAGATACGCAGTATTTT
>TRBV11-2|TRBJ2-1|.|TRBD2
CASSPPGTRNNEQFF
TGTGCCAGCAGCCCCCCGGGGACTAGGAACAATGAGCAGTTCTTC
>TRBV9|TRBJ2-2|.|TRBD1
CATDRGHNTGELFF
TGTGCCACGGACAGGGGGCATAACACCGGGGAGCTGTTTTTT
>TRBV3-1/TRBV3-2|TRBJ1-2|.|TRBD1
CASSGDRGRYGYTF
TGTGCCAGCAGCGGAGACAGGGGCCGGTATGGCTACACCTTC
>TRBV5-3|TRBJ1-5|once|TRBD1
CARSCHFRDRGLRNQPQHF
TGTGCCAGAAGCTGTCATTTTCGGGACAGGGGGCTAAGGAATCAGCCCCAGCATTTT
>TRBV18|TRBJ1-1|.|.
CASSPLRETNTEAFF
TGTGCCAGCTCTCCTCTCCGGGAGACGAACACTGAAGCTTTCTTT
>TRBV5-6|TRBJ2-5|.|TRBD2
CASSPLAGAGETQYF
TGTGCCAGCAGCCCACTAGCGGGGGCCGGGGAGACCCAGTACTTC
>TRBV18|TRBJ2-7|.|TRBD1
CASSPAWDRTATYEQYF
TGTGCCAGCTCACCCGCCTGGGACAGGACCGCAACCTACGAGCAGTACTTC